This T cell receptor beta chain emerged from a study of blood T cells in healthy people across ages. Extraction yielded at least 5 micrograms of total RNA per sample. On this clonotype itself: The target antigen is unknown.

PCR was performed a second time for roughly 7 to 12 cycles using a sample-barcoded 5' primer and a J-beta primer mix. Individual samples furnished no less than 3 million CDR3-containing paired-end reads apiece. MiXCR, applied by TCRdb to the 5' RACE reads, yields one record per CDR3 protein. The sample lists 600,000 to 800,000 distinct CDR3 sequences, around 20% seen once, with around 3.4% in the top ten. Germline V gene sequence: CDR1 DFQATT, CDR2 SNEGSKA (reference sequence). This CDR3 comprises 14 residues. V was trimmed by 1 base and J by 1 base, leaving 10 bases between them. General study findings and limits: More naive CD4+ cells and higher diversity were found in long-lived than in aged donors. Leaving the PBMCs unsorted stopped any conclusive comparison of naive versus antigen-experienced cells.

This receptor was identified in an older man in good health. Sequencing was carried out using blood. This chain uses TRBV20-1 with TRBJ1-1; D not resolved. CDR3 bases: TGCAGTGCTAGAGGAGATAAGTGGAACACTGAAGCTTTCTTT. It is translated as CSARGDKWNTEAFF.